This T cell receptor beta chain was recorded in a study of shared clonotypes between healthy human individuals. Study-wide context: Each donor's CD4 naive and CD4 memory cells filled three plates apiece, CD8 naive two, and CD8 memory one.

Measured with immunoSEQ multiplex PCR; TCRdb has only the in-frame clones, and not every one. The table lists some 2,100,000 clones, 85% to 95% of them singletons. Unmatched junction bases numbered 27, after V lost 6 bases and J lost 5 bases. Germline CDR1 reads SGHVS; CDR2 reads FQNEAQ. The CDR3 contains 21 residues. Selected positively for CCR7 and CD45RO-negative, naive CD8 cells excluded terminally differentiated effector memory CD45RA+ cells. There were only Caucasian adults among the donors, and all lived in Nashville, Tennessee. The material sequenced was naive CD8+ T cells from PBMCs. The source of this sequence is a man in his late teens or twenties in good health. Some clones in this sample may be carry-over from other donors' samples. The rearrangement uses TRBV7-8 and TRBJ2-5; 10 nucleotides line up with TRBD2. In DNA form, the CDR3 reads TGTGCCAGCAGATTCCTTAGAGTGGATCTAGCGGGAGTTGGGGTTAGGGAGACCCAGTACTTC. It encodes CASRFLRVDLAGVGVRETQYF. Using reference TRBV7-8 and TRBJ2-5 for the parts outside the CDR3, the full variable domain is GAGVSQSPRYKVAKRGQDVALRCDPISGHVSLFWYQQALGQGPEFLTYFQNEAQLDKSGLPSDRFFAERPEGSVSTLKIQRTQQEDSAVYLCASRFLRVDLAGVGVRETQYFGPGTRLLVL.